These 13 T cell receptor beta chains came from one sample sequenced in a study of shared T cell receptors in the human thymus. Assay: immunoSEQ multiplex PCR; the TCRdb copy retains only in-frame clones and omits some. The sample shows 700,000 or so clones, roughly 88% of them seen only once. The sample was also linked to a second study, of human thymus T cells.

Sequenced material: thymocytes. These receptor sequences come from a girl in the first two years of life with a congenital heart defect.

This chain links TRBV2 with TRBJ2-7; possibly TRBD2 for D (6 bases). The CDR3 spans 14 residues. The germline V gene has CDR1 SNHLY and CDR2 FYNNEI. The V gene lost 7 bases and the J gene lost 0 bases, with 13 bases spanning the gap. The CDR3 bases are TGTGCCAGCACGGGGGTTTCTAGCTCCTACGAGCAGTACTTC. As protein: CASTGVSSSYEQYF.

V gene TRBV4-3 combines with J gene TRBJ2-1, with a tentative D call TRBD2 (6 bases). Germline lookup yields CDR1 LGHNA and CDR2 YSLEER. The CDR3 covers 17 residues. V was shortened by 0 bases and J by 1 base, with 13 bases between the two germline ends. The CDR3 here is CASSQEWSAGSYNEQFF. DNA of the CDR3: TGCGCCAGCAGCCAAGAGTGGAGCGCGGGGTCCTACAATGAGCAGTTCTTC.

This chain uses TRBV18 with TRBJ2-7, with TRBD1 as a possible D gene (5 bases). CDR3 size: 13 residues. V was shortened by 4 bases and J by 3 bases, with 10 bases between the two germline ends. Germline V gene lookup returns CDR1 KGHSH and CDR2 LQKENI. The DNA for the CDR3 is TGTGCCAGCTCACAACTGACAGTCTACGAGCAGTACTTC. It encodes CASSQLTVYEQYF.

The table lists this clone with a count of one. This sequence joins TRBV6-1 and TRBJ2-1; 12 bases map to TRBD2. The CDR3 has 16 residues. In germline, CDR1 is MNHNS, CDR2 SASEGT. V shed 4 bases, J shed 8 bases, and the junction held 9 bases outside the gene matches. CDR3 bases: TGTGCCAGCAGTGCCCTAGCGGGGGGGCCGGGGGATGAGCAGTTCTTC. It is translated as CASSALAGGPGDEQFF.

The chain recombines TRBV7-9 with TRBJ1-2; D perhaps matches TRBD1 (6 bases). The CDR3 spans 17 residues. V lost 1 base, J lost 2 bases, and 17 bases lay in between. The germline CDR1 and CDR2 sequences are SEHNR and FQNEAQ (reference sequence). CDR3 in DNA: TGTGCCAGCAGCTTAGTCAGGGACACCGCCCCCAACTATGGCTACACCTTC. This translates into CASSLVRDTAPNYGYTF.

The V gene is TRBV5-4, the J gene TRBJ1-2, with a possible D match to TRBD1 (6 bases). V dropped 1 base and J dropped 0 bases, with 13 bases sitting between them. The CDR3 has 16 amino acids. Germline CDR1 reads SGHNT; CDR2 reads YYREEE (reference sequence). The chain's CDR3 is CASSLSETGANYGYTF. In DNA, the CDR3 is TGTGCCAGCAGCTTGTCCGAGACAGGTGCTAACTATGGCTACACCTTC.

This clone came up once. This sequence joins TRBV29-1 and TRBJ2-3; weak D call: TRBD1 (6 bases). This CDR3 region has 13 residues. CDR1 is SQVTM, CDR2 ANQGSEA, per germline. The V end was cut by 6 bases, the J end by 2 bases, with 12 bases between. The CDR3 region is CSVPTGYTDTQYF. The CDR3 region has the DNA TGCAGCGTCCCGACAGGCTACACAGATACGCAGTATTTT.

The V gene is TRBV5-1, the J gene TRBJ2-7, with 9 bases matching TRBD1. Losses at the gene ends were 4 bases for V and 7 bases for J; bases not matched to a gene: 9. Germline-derived CDR1 and CDR2 are SGHRS and YFSETQ. The CDR3 length is 14 residues. The CDR3, as DNA: TGCGCCAGCAGCCATAGACAGGGGGTGGGTGAGCAGTACTTC. Its translation: CASSHRQGVGEQYF.

The J gene is TRBJ2-5, the V gene TRBV6-1; 10 bases map to TRBD2. This CDR3 has 17 amino acids. Germline V lookup: CDR1 MNHNS, CDR2 SASEGT. J lost 5 bases, V lost 3 bases, and 12 bases had no gene match. As DNA, the CDR3 is TGTGCCAGCAGTGAGGGTTTCCCAGCGGGGGGGTTGGAGACCCAGTACTTC. As protein: CASSEGFPAGGLETQYF.

This clone was seen a handful of times. CDR3 in DNA: TGTGCCAGCAGCTTGCGGCCGAGACAGGGCTCTGGGGCCAACGTCCTGACTTTC. Translated, it gives CASSLRPRQGSGANVLTF. The J gene is TRBJ2-6, the V gene TRBV5-8; 7 nucleotides align to TRBD1. J lost 0 bases, V lost 1 base, and 7 bases had no gene match. The CDR3 is made up of 18 amino acids. CDR1 and CDR2 (germline): SGHTS, YDEGEE.

The chain carries TRBV28 and TRBJ2-5; 14 bases are a match to TRBD2. The V segment lost 1 base and the J segment 1 base; nucleotides outside the gene matches: 11. Germline-derived CDR1 and CDR2 are MDHEN and SYDVKM. The CDR3 is made up of 20 amino acids. The CDR3 bases are TGTGCCAGCAGTTTATCACCCGGACTAGCGGGGGGCTTGGGCCAAGAGACCCAGTACTTC. Its translation: CASSLSPGLAGGLGQETQYF.

The rearrangement uses TRBV5-6 and TRBJ1-2; TRBD1 agrees at 11 bases. V lost 1 base to trimming and J lost 3 bases; unmatched junction nucleotides: 11. This CDR3 is built from 18 residues. Germline CDR1 and CDR2: SGHDT and YYEEEE. The CDR3 nucleotides read TGTGCCAGCAGCTTGATGAATAACCGGACAGGGGGCTACTATGGCTACACCTTC. This encodes CASSLMNNRTGGYYGYTF. Complete variable domain (other parts from reference TRBV5-6 and TRBJ1-2): DAGVTQSPTHLIKTRGQQVTLRCSPKSGHDTVSWYQQALGQGPQFIFQYYEEEERQRGNFPDRFSGHQFPNYSSELNVNALLLGDSALYLCASSLMNNRTGGYYGYTFGSGTRLTVV.

This chain links TRBV2 with TRBJ2-7; D perhaps matches TRBD1 (6 bases). Germline V gene lookup returns CDR1 SNHLY and CDR2 FYNNEI. Trimming pared 4 bases from V and 4 bases from J, leaving 11 bases between. There are 13 residues in the CDR3. DNA of the CDR3: TGTGCCAGCAGTGTAGAGGGGGTGTACGAGCAGTACTTC. Translation: CASSVEGVYEQYF.